These 3 T cell receptor beta chains share one sample of origin, sequenced in a study of cytomegalovirus exposure and HLA in healthy donors. Sequenced by immunoSEQ multiplex PCR; TCRdb stores in-frame clones only, minus some. The repertoire holds 300,000 to 400,000 clones, with roughly 89% as singletons. Sequencing used PBMCs. The receptors come from a woman between 18 and 29 years old in good health and CMV-seronegative.

This clone has a single count. V usage is TRBV6-4 and J usage is TRBJ2-2; TRBD1 matches 9 bases. The CDR3 consists of 15 residues. The germline V gene has CDR1 MRHNA and CDR2 SNTAGT. Trimming took 6 bases from V and 6 from J; bases not matched to a gene: 8. As DNA, the CDR3 is TGTGCCAGCAGCCACGGACAGGGGAGTCCCGGGGAGCTGTTTTTT. Its translation is CASSHGQGSPGELFF.

The rearrangement joins TRBV28 to TRBJ2-7; 8 bases are shared with TRBD1. There are 15 residues in the CDR3. V trimming: 7 bases; J trimming: 0 bases; junction bases outside the gene matches: 8. Germline V gene sequence: CDR1 MDHEN, CDR2 SYDVKM. This CDR3 reads CASTKGQGLSYEQYF. DNA of the CDR3: TGTGCCAGCACGAAAGGACAGGGCCTCTCCTACGAGCAGTACTTC.

The CDR3, as DNA: TGTGCCAGCAGTTTAACAGGGGTGGCCTATGGCTACACCTTC. It specifies CASSLTGVAYGYTF. This chain uses TRBV27 with TRBJ1-2; 7 positions agree with TRBD1. The CDR3 runs 14 residues. Germline CDR1 reads MNHEY; CDR2 reads SMNVEV (reference sequence). V lost 2 bases to trimming and J lost 4 bases; unmatched junction nucleotides: 4.